Each of the 10 T cell receptor beta chains below was sequenced from the same sample in a study of graft-versus-host responses after intestinal transplantation. Produced via immunoSEQ multiplex PCR; TCRdb's table is partial and in-frame only. The sample includes fewer than 20,000 clones, around 93% of them seen just once. The starting material was PBMCs, obtained 23 days after intestinal transplant. These receptors were collected from a human patient who received an intestinal transplant, so some T cells may come from the graft donor.

The V and J genes are TRBV27 and TRBJ2-3, with 11 bases identical to TRBD2. The CDR3 has 15 amino acids. V gave up 2 bases and J gave up 4 bases; unmatched junction bases: 2. Germline CDR1 reads MNHEY; CDR2 reads SMNVEV (reference sequence). The CDR3 nucleotides are TGTGCCAGCAGTTTACTAGCGGGAGGAGCAGATACGCAGTATTTT. Protein sequence: CASSLLAGGADTQYF.

This chain uses TRBV9 with TRBJ2-3; TRBD1 matches at 8 bases. The CDR3 consists of 19 residues. Germline V gene lookup returns CDR1 SGDLS and CDR2 YYNGEE. Trimming cost V 4 bases and J 3 bases; bases outside gene matches: 19. In nucleotides, the CDR3 is TGTGCCAGCAGCCTCTGGGGGCAGGGGGCGCAGGTCGGAACAGATACGCAGTATTTT. Translating gives CASSLWGQGAQVGTDTQYF.

The chain couples TRBV9 to TRBJ2-1; 10 nucleotides line up with TRBD1. Per germline, CDR1 SGDLS and CDR2 YYNGEE. V lost 0 bases and J lost 8; bases outside the gene matches: 14. The CDR3 is 18 residues long. CDR3: CASSVGGPTGGLRDEQFF. The DNA of the CDR3 is TGTGCCAGCAGCGTAGGCGGTCCGACAGGGGGCCTCAGGGATGAGCAGTTCTTC.

The V and J genes are TRBV18 and TRBJ1-1; the D is unclear. Germline CDR1 KGHSH, CDR2 LQKENI. Trimming pared 2 bases from V and 0 bases from J, leaving 10 bases between. This CDR3 region has 15 residues. The CDR3: CASSPSLGMNTEAFF. CDR3 DNA: TGTGCCAGCTCACCATCTTTAGGGATGAACACTGAAGCTTTCTTT.

The chain recombines TRBV9 with TRBJ1-2, with TRBD1 as a possible D gene (5 bases). The CDR3 has 17 amino acids. Germline CDR1 SGDLS, CDR2 YYNGEE. V was trimmed by 2 bases and J by 4 bases, leaving 21 bases between them. For the CDR3, the DNA is TGTGCCAGCAGCGTGGGTTCTCAGGGTTTTTCTTCCTATGGCTACACCTTC. Translated: CASSVGSQGFSSYGYTF.

The chain couples TRBV13 to TRBJ2-5; 8 nucleotides align to TRBD2. Germline CDR1 reads PRHDT; CDR2 reads FYEKMQ (reference sequence). The CDR3 is 18 residues long. Unmatched junction bases numbered 13, after V lost 2 bases and J lost 2 bases. CDR3 coding DNA: TGTGCCAGCAGCTTAAGGGCTAGCGGGCCCAATTATCAAGAGACCCAGTACTTC. As protein: CASSLRASGPNYQETQYF.

CDR3 sequence: CASSPAGPGGYEQYF. CDR3 nucleotides: TGTGCCAGCAGCCCCGCAGGTCCGGGTGGTTACGAGCAGTACTTC. The chain couples TRBV6-5 to TRBJ2-5; D gene ambiguous. The DNA end favors TRBJ2-7, so the J call may be wrong. This CDR3 comprises 15 residues. CDR1 and CDR2 (germline): MNHEY, SVGAGI.

This chain joins TRBV15 and TRBJ1-1; D is unclear. CDR1 is LNHNV, CDR2 YYDKDF, per germline (reference sequence). The CDR3 is 15 residues long. Trimming removed 0 bases at V and 0 bases at J, with 8 bases between. CDR3 protein: CATSRDSYMNTEAFF. The CDR3 DNA reads TGTGCCACCAGCAGAGATAGTTACATGAACACTGAAGCTTTCTTT.

This chain uses TRBV5-1 with TRBJ2-1, with unresolved D. The CDR3 loop spans 12 amino acids. The germline CDR1 and CDR2 sequences are SGHRS and YFSETQ. V lost 0 bases and J lost 10, with 8 bases in between. The CDR3 spells CASSLGGLEQFF. The CDR3 nucleotides read TGCGCCAGCAGCTTGGGTGGTCTGGAGCAGTTCTTC.

This chain uses TRBV6-1 with TRBJ1-2; D might be TRBD1 (5 bases). Trimming pared 4 bases from V and 4 bases from J, leaving 10 bases between. CDR1 is MNHNS, CDR2 SASEGT, per germline. The CDR3 sequence is 13 residues long. In nucleotides, the CDR3 is TGTGCCAGCAGTGTGGGGCTTACCTATGGCTACACCTTC. Its translation is CASSVGLTYGYTF.